The 11 T cell receptor beta chains given below trace back to one sample, sequenced in a study of CD8+ T cells in alopecia areata. Reverse transcription of extracted RNA yielded cDNA, which provided the sequencing template. Sequenced by immunoSEQ multiplex PCR; TCRdb stores in-frame clones only, minus some. The sample records fewer than 100,000 clones, 50% to 75% being singletons. As to treatment: oral pan-JAK inhibitor, 5-10 mg twice daily. The sample in question was CD8+ T cells sorted from blood, obtained at week 4, from a patient treated with tofacitinib. The source is a human donor with alopecia areata.

In its sample, this clone was seen once. This chain uses TRBV27 with TRBJ2-6; no reliable D call. Germline CDR1 reads MNHEY; CDR2 reads SMNVEV (reference sequence). The ends were cut back, 2 bases at V and 1 base at J, with 9 bases in the middle. CDR3 size: 16 residues. The CDR3 loop reads CASSLVAGSGANVLTF. The CDR3 region has the DNA TGTGCCAGCAGTTTAGTTGCAGGATCTGGGGCCAACGTCCTGACTTTC.

This chain uses TRBV7-3 with TRBJ2-5, with D perhaps TRBD2 (7 bases). The germline V gene encodes CDR1 SGHTA and CDR2 FQGTGA. The V end was cut by 2 bases, the J end by 5 bases, with 15 bases between. The CDR3 is 15 amino acids. CDR3 in amino acids: CASSLVGGAMETQYF. CDR3 DNA sequence: TGTGCCAGCAGCTTAGTTGGGGGGGCCATGGAGACCCAGTACTTC.

The V and J genes are TRBV4-3 and TRBJ2-1; 9 bases line up with TRBD2. V dropped 8 bases and J dropped 4; count of bases not matched to a gene: 6. CDR3 length: 14 residues. Germline values: CDR1 LGHNA, CDR2 YSLEER. CDR3 DNA sequence: TGCGCCAGCGGACCTAGCGGGAATTACAATGAGCAGTTCTTC. This gives the protein CASGPSGNYNEQFF.

The sample holds a few counts of this clone. The chain couples TRBV15 to TRBJ2-1; D ambiguous. The CDR3 runs 14 residues. Per the germline V gene, CDR1 is LNHNV and CDR2 is YYDKDF (reference sequence). Trimming stripped 1 base from V and 5 bases from J, with 9 bases between. The CDR3 DNA reads TGTGCCACCAGCAGAGGACGGCCCAACAATGAGCAGTTCTTC. Its translation: CATSRGRPNNEQFF.

This clone was seen once. The rearrangement joins TRBV4-1 to TRBJ2-1; TRBD2 matches at 7 bases. V shed 4 bases and J 0 bases; nucleotides not matched to a gene: 3. The CDR3 loop spans 15 amino acids. Germline V gene lookup returns CDR1 MGHRA and CDR2 YSYEKL. The CDR3 sequence is CASSPLAISYNEQFF. CDR3 nucleotides: TGCGCCAGCAGCCCACTAGCGATCTCCTACAATGAGCAGTTCTTC.

The chain couples TRBV7-9 to TRBJ1-2; no clear D gene. Germline assignment: CDR1 SEHNR and CDR2 FQNEAQ (reference sequence). CDR3 length: 14 amino acids. V gave up 3 bases and J gave up 3 bases, with 11 bases separating them. The DNA for the CDR3 is TGTGCCAGCAGCTTGGTTACCGGAGACTATGGCTACACCTTC. It is translated as CASSLVTGDYGYTF.

This clone was detected only a few times. This sequence joins TRBV5-4 and TRBJ2-7, with a possible D match to TRBD1 (5 bases). Germline V gene sequence: CDR1 SGHNT, CDR2 YYREEE (reference sequence). The CDR3 loop spans 14 amino acids. The V and J ends lost 0 bases and 1 base respectively, with 8 bases between them. CDR3 in amino acids: CASSLGQGSYEQYF. In nucleotides, the CDR3 is TGTGCCAGCAGCTTGGGGCAGGGTTCCTACGAGCAGTACTTC.

Relative to its sample, this clone is medium-sized (0.01 to 0.1%). V and J are TRBV28 and TRBJ1-5, with 8 bases identical to TRBD1. Germline CDR1 reads MDHEN; CDR2 reads SYDVKM. The CDR3 is made up of 16 amino acids. The V and J ends lost 6 bases and 6 bases, in that order; junction bases with no gene match: 13. The CDR3 sequence: CASSPRQGKVGQPQHF. For the CDR3, the DNA is TGTGCCAGCAGCCCAAGACAGGGGAAGGTCGGTCAGCCCCAGCATTTT.

The chain recombines TRBV4-1 with TRBJ1-6; TRBD1 matches 7 bases. After removal of 2 bases from V and 5 bases from J, the junction contained 3 bases not matched to a gene. CDR3 size: 15 residues. The V gene's germline CDR1 is MGHRA and CDR2 YSYEKL. CDR3 coding DNA: TGCGCCAGCAGCCAAAGACAGGGAAATAATTCACCCCTCCACTTT. Translation: CASSQRQGNNSPLHF.

The J gene is TRBJ2-5, the V gene TRBV4-1; no clear D gene. This CDR3 region has 14 residues. V lost 4 bases and J 5 bases, leaving 14 bases between the germline ends. CDR1 is MGHRA and CDR2 is YSYEKL in the germline V gene. The DNA for the CDR3 is TGCGCCAGCAGCCTCCGACCCATTCGCGAGACCCAGTACTTC. This sequence encodes CASSLRPIRETQYF.

This rearrangement joins TRBV25-1 to TRBJ2-2; the match to TRBD1 covers 7 bases. Trimming took 7 bases from V and 1 from J; bases not matched to a gene: 3. Germline V gene lookup returns CDR1 MGHDK and CDR2 SYGVNS. The CDR3 loop spans 14 amino acids. The CDR3 here is CASKGAWNTGELFF. CDR3 bases: TGTGCCAGCAAGGGGGCATGGAACACCGGGGAGCTGTTTTTT.